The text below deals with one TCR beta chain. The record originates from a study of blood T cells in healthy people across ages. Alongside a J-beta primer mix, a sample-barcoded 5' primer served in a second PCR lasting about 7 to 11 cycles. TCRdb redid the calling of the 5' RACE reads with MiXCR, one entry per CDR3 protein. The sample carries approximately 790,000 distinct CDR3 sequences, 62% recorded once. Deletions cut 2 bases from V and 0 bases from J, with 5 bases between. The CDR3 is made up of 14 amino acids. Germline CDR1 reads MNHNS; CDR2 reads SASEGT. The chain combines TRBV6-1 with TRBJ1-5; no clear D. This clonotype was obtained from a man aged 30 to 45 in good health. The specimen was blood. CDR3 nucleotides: TGTGCCAGCAGTGAATTAGATAGCAATCAGCCCCAGCATTTT. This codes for CASSELDSNQPQHF.